The source of this T cell receptor beta chain is a study of CD8 T cells in Susac syndrome. CD8+ and CD4+ T cells taken from blood had their TCR beta sequenced. Matching for age and sex applied to the controls, who were healthy donors. CDR3 length equals 12 residues. Trimming cost V 0 bases and J 8 bases, with 10 bases left between them. CDR1 and CDR2 (germline): GTSNPN, SVGIG (reference sequence). RNA in amounts of roughly 0.5 to 1 ug was reverse transcribed with random hexamers. The CDR3 of TCR beta was amplified by immunoSEQ multiplex PCR across 54 Vbeta and 13 Jbeta. Using its own MiXCR run on the immunoSEQ multiplex PCR reads, TCRdb lists one record per CDR3 protein. The repertoire holds over 120,000 distinct CDR3 sequences, 94% seen once, with about 0.076% in the top ten.

Sequencing was done on a sample of CD4+ T cells from PBMCs. This chain joins TRBV30 and TRBJ1-2; D is unresolved. The clonotype was recovered from a human donor in good health. The CDR3 loop reads CAWSVQAGGYTF. The CDR3 bases are TGTGCCTGGAGTGTACAAGCGGGAGGCTACACCTTC.